The T cell receptor (beta chain) described here comes from a study of cytomegalovirus exposure and HLA in healthy donors. General study findings and limits: Both high specificity and high sensitivity reportedly marked the classifier's diagnosis of cytomegalovirus status. Immune exposure was documented only through CMV serostatus.

The study ran its PCR with 60 Vbeta and 13 Jbeta primers. Sequenced by immunoSEQ multiplex PCR; TCRdb stores in-frame clones only, minus some. The sample includes around 51,000 clones. Notes on this clone: Its antigen is undetermined.

The CDR3 is 14 amino acids. Germline CDR1 reads LNHDA; CDR2 reads SQIVND (reference sequence). The J segment lost 7 bases and the V segment lost 3 bases, leaving 3 bases of the junction unmatched. The receptor was derived from a woman between 40 and 50 years old in good health and CMV-seronegative. The gene calls are TRBV19 and TRBJ2-4; 10 bases are shared with TRBD1. What was sequenced was PBMCs. CDR3 amino acids: CASSIDRGLNIQYF. The CDR3 DNA follows: TGTGCCAGTAGTATCGACAGGGGGCTGAACATTCAGTACTTC.